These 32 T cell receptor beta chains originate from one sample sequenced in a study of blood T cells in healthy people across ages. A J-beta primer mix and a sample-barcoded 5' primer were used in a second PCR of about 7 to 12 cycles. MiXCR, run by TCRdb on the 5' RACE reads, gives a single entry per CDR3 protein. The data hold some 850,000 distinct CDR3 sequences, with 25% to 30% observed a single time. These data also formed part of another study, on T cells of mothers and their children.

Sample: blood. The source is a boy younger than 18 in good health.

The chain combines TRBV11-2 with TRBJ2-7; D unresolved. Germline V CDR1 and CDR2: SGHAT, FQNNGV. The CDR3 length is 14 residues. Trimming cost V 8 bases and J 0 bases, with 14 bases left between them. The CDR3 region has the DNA TGTGCCAGCGAGGTCAGTACGGTCTCCTACGAGCAGTACTTC. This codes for CASEVSTVSYEQYF.

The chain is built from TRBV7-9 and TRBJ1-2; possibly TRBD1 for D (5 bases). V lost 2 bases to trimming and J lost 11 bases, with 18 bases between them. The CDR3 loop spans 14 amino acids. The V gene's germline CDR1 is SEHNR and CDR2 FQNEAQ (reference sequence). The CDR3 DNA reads TGTGCCAGCAGCTTAATCGGGACTCTAGAGGTTTACACCTTC. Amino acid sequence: CASSLIGTLEVYTF.

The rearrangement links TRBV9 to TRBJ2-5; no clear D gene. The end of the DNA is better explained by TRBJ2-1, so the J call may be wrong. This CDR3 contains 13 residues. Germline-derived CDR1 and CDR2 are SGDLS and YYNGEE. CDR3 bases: TGTGCCAGCAGCGTAGATCCGGGTGTCCAGCAGTTCTTC. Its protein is CASSVDPGVQQFF.

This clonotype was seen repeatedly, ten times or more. This CDR3 reads CASFSSSYEQYF. CDR3 DNA: TGTGCCAGCTTTTCTTCCTCCTACGAGCAGTACTTC. This chain uses TRBV27 with TRBJ2-7; no clear D gene. The CDR3 consists of 12 residues. CDR1 and CDR2 from the germline V gene are MNHEY and SMNVEV (reference sequence). V lost 8 bases and J 0 bases, leaving 8 bases between the germline ends.

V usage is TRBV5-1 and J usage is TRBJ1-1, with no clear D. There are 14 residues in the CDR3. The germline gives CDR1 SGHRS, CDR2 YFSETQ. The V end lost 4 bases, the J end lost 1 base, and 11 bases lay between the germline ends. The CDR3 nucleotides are TGCGCCAGCAGCGAGGCAATTAGGAACACTGAAGCTTTCTTT. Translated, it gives CASSEAIRNTEAFF.

CDR3: CASLLGAGNSGANVLTF. The CDR3 region has the DNA TGTGCCAGCCTCCTGGGAGCGGGGAACTCTGGGGCCAACGTCCTGACTTTC. The V call is TRBV2, the J call TRBJ2-6, with 7 bases aligning to TRBD2. The CDR3 spans 17 residues. Germline lookup yields CDR1 SNHLY and CDR2 FYNNEI. J gave up 0 bases and V 8 bases, and 10 bases lay outside the gene matches. Based on the CDR3 plus reference TRBV2 and TRBJ2-6, the full variable domain is EPEVTQTPSHQVTQMGQEVILRCVPISNHLYFYWYRQILGQKVEFLVSFYNNEISEKSEIFDDQFSVERPDGSNFTLKIRSTKLEDSAMYFCASLLGAGNSGANVLTFGAGSRLTVL.

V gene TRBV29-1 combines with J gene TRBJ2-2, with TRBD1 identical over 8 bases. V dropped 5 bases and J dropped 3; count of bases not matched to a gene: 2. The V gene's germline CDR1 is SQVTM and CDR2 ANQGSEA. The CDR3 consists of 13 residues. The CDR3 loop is CSVQGADTGELFF. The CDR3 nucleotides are TGCAGCGTTCAGGGGGCGGACACCGGGGAGCTGTTTTTT.

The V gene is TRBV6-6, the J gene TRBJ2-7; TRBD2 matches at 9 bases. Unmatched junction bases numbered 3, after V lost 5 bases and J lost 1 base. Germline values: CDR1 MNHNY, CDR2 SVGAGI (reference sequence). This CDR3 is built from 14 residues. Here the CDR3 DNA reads TGTGCCAGCAGTGGGACTAGCCTTTCCTACGAGCAGTACTTC. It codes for CASSGTSLSYEQYF.

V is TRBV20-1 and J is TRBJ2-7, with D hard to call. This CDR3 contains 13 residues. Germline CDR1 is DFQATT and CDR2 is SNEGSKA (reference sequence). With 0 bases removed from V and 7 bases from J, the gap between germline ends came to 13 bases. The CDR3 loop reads CSARDDGRDEQYF. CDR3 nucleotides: TGCAGTGCTAGAGATGACGGACGCGATGAGCAGTACTTC.

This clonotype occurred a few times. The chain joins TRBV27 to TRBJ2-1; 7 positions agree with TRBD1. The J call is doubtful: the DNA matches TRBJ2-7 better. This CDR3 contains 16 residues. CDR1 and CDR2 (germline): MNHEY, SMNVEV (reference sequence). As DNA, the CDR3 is TGTGCCAGCAGTTCAGAAACCGGGACAGTAAGGAACGAGCAGTACTTC. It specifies CASSSETGTVRNEQYF.

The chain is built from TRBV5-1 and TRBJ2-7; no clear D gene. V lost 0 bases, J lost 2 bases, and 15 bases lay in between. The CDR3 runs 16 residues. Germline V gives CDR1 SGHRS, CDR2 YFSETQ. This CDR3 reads CASSLASGPVPYEQYF. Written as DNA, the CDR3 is TGCGCCAGCAGCTTGGCCTCTGGACCGGTACCCTACGAGCAGTACTTC. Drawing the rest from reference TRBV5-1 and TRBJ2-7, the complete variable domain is KAGVTQTPRYLIKTRGQQVTLSCSPISGHRSVSWYQQTPGQGLQFLFEYFSETQRNKGNFPGRFSGRQFSNSRSEMNVSTLELGDSALYLCASSLASGPVPYEQYFGPGTRLTVT.

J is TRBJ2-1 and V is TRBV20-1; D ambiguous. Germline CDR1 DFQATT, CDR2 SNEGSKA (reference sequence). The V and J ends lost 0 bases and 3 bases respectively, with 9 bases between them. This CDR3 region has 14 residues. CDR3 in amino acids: CSARDVGFYNEQFF. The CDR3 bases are TGCAGTGCTAGAGATGTAGGCTTCTACAATGAGCAGTTCTTC.

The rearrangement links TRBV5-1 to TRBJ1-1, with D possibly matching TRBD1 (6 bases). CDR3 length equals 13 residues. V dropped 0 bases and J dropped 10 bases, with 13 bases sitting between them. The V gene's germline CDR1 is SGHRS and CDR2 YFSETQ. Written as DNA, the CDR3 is TGCGCCAGCAGCTTGGCGGGGGGCTCACGAGCTTTCTTT. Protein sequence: CASSLAGGSRAFF.

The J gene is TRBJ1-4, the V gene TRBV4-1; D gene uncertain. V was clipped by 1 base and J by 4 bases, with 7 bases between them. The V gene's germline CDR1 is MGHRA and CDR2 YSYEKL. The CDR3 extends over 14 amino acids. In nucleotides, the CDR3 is TGCGCCAGCAGCCAAGGGTTCGGTAATGAAAAACTGTTTTTT. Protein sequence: CASSQGFGNEKLFF.

CDR3 sequence reads: CASSPRGARADTQYF. In DNA, the CDR3 is TGTGCCAGCAGCCCGAGGGGGGCCAGGGCAGATACGCAGTATTTT. The chain links TRBV9 to TRBJ2-3; either TRBD1 or TRBD2 may fit D (6 bases each). CDR1 is SGDLS, CDR2 YYNGEE, per germline. This CDR3 has 15 residues. V lost 4 bases and J 4 bases, leaving 16 bases between the germline ends.

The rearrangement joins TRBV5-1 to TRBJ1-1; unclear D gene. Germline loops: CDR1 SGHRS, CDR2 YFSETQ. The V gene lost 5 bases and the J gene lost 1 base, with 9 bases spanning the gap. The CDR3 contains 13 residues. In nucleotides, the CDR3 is TGCGCCAGCAGGGTTGCGGGGAACACTGAAGCTTTCTTT. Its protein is CASRVAGNTEAFF.

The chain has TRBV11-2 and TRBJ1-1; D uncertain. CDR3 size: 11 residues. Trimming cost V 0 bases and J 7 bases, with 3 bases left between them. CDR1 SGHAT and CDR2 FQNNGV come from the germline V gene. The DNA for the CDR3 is TGTGCCAGCAGCTTAGACTTTGAAGCTTTCTTT. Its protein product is CASSLDFEAFF.

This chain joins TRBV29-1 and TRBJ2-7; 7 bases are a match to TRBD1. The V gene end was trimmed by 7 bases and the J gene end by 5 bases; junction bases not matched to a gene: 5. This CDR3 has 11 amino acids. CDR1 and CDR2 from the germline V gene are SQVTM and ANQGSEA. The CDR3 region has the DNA TGCAGCGGAGGGGGCGGACACGAGCAGTACTTC. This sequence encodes CSGGGGHEQYF.

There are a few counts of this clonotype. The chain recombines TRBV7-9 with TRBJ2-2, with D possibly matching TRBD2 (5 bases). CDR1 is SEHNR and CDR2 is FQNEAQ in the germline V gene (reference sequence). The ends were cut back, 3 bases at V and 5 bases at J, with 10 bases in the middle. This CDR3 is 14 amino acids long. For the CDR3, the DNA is TGTGCCAGCAGCTTCTCTAGCATGACCGGGGAGCTGTTTTTT. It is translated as CASSFSSMTGELFF.

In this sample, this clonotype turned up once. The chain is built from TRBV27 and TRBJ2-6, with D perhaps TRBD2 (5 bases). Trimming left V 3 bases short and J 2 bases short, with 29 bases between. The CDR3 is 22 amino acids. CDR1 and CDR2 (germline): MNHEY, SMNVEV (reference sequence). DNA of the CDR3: TGTGCCAGCAGTTTCCATGGGTTGGGTGGTGAGGGTGGCCTCGCTGGGGCCAACGTCCTGACTTTC. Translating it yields CASSFHGLGGEGGLAGANVLTF.

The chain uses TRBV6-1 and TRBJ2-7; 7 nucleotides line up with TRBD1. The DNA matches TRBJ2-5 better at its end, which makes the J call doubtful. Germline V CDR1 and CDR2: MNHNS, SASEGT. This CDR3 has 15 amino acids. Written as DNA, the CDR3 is TGTGCCAGCAGCAGGGGGTCTTCGTACCAAGAGACCCAGTACTTC. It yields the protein CASSRGSSYQETQYF.

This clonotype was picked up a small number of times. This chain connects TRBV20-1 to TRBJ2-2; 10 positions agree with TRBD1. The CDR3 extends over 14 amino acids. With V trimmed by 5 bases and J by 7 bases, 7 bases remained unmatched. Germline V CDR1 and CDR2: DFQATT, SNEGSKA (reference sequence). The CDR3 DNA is TGCAGTGCTGGGCCGGGACAGGGGAGCGGGGAGCTGTTTTTT. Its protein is CSAGPGQGSGELFF.

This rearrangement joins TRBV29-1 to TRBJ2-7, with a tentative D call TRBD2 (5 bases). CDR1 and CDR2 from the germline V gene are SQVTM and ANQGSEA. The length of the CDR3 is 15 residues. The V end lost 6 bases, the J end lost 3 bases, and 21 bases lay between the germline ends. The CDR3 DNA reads TGCAGCGTAGCCGGGCTAGCAAGTTCTGTCTACGAGCAGTACTTC. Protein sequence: CSVAGLASSVYEQYF.

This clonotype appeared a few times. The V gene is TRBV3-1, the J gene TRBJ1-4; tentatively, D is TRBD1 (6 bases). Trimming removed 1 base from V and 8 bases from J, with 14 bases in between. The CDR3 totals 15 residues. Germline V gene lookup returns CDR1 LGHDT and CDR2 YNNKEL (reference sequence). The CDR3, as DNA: TGTGCCAGCAGCCAAGGGCAGGGGTTACGAGAAAAACTGTTTTTT. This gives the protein CASSQGQGLREKLFF.

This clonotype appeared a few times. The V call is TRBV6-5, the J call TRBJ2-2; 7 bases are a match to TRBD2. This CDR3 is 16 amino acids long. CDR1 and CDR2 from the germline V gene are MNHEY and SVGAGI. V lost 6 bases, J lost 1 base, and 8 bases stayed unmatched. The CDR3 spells CASSYSSGQNTGELFF. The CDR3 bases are TGTGCCAGCAGCTATTCTAGCGGCCAGAACACCGGGGAGCTGTTTTTT.

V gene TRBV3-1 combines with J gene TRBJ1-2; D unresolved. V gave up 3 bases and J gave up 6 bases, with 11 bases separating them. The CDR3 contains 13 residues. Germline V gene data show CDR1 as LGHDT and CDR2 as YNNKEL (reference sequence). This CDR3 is CASSQPEGDGYTF. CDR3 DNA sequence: TGTGCCAGCAGCCAGCCTGAAGGTGATGGCTACACCTTC. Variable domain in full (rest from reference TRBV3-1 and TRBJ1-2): DTAVSQTPKYLVTQMGNDKSIKCEQNLGHDTMYWYKQDSKKFLKIMFSYNNKELIINETVPNRFSPKSPDKAHLNLHINSLELGDSAVYFCASSQPEGDGYTFGSGTRLTVV.

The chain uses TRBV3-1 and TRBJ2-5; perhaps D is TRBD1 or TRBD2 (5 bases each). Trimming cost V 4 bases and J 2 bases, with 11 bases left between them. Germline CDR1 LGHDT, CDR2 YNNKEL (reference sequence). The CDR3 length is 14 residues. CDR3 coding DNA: TGTGCCAGCAGCCCGTTGGGACGACAAGAGACCCAGTACTTC. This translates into CASSPLGRQETQYF.

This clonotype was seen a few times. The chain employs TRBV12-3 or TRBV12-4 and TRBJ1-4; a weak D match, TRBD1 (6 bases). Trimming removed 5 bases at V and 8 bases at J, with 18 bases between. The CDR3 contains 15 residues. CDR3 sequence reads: CASSKRTAGEEKLFF. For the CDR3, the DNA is TGTGCCAGCAGTAAGCGGACAGCGGGAGAGGAAAAACTGTTTTTT.

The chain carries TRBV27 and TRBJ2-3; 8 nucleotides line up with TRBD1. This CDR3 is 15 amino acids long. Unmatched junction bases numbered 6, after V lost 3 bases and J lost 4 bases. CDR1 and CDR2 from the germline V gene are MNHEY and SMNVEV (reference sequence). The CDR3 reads CASSLKAGGADTQYF. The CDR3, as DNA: TGTGCCAGCAGTTTGAAGGCAGGGGGCGCAGATACGCAGTATTTT.

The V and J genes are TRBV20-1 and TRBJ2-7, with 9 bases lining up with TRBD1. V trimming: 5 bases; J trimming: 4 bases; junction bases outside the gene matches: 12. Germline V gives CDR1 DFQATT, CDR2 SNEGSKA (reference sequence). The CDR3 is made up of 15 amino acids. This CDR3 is CSAGQPGQGIYEQYF. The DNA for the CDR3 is TGCAGTGCTGGTCAGCCGGGACAGGGTATATACGAGCAGTACTTC.

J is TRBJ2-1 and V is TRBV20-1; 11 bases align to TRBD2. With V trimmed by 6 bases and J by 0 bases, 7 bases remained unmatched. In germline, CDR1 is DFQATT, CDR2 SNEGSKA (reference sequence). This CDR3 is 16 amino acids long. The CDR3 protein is CSAKLGLAASYNEQFF. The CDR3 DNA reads TGCAGTGCCAAACTGGGACTAGCGGCCTCCTACAATGAGCAGTTCTTC.

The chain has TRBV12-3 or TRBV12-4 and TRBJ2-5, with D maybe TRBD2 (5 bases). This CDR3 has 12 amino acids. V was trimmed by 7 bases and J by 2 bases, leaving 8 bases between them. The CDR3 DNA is TGTGCCAGCACCTCGGGACAAGAGACCCAGTACTTC. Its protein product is CASTSGQETQYF.